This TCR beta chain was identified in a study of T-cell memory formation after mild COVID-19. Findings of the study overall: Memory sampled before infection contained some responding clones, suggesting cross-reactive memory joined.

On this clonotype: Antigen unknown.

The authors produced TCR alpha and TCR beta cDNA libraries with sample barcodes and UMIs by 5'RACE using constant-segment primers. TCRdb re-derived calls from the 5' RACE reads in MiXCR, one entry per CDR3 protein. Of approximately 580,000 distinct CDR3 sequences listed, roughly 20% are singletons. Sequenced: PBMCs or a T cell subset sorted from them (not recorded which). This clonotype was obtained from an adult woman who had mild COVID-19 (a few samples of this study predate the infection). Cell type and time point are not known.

The CDR3 coding sequence is TGTGCCACCACGAGGGGTACTGAGCAGTTCTTC. Its translation is CATTRGTEQFF. J is TRBJ2-1 and V is TRBV24-1; D may match TRBD1 or TRBD2 (5 bases each). This CDR3 contains 11 residues. Germline lookup yields CDR1 KGHDR and CDR2 SFDVKD. Trimming shortened V by 8 bases and J by 9 bases, and 10 bases separated the two germline ends.